The 18 T cell receptor beta chains presented below share a single source sample, sequenced in a study of type 1 regulatory T cells. TCRdb called the reads again in MiXCR, with one record for every CDR3 protein. The data contain more than 60,000 distinct CDR3 sequences, approximately 47% of them singletons. These receptors have no identified antigens. Sequenced input: cultured non-Tr1 T cells, either the whole culture or a sorted T cell fraction (not recorded which). These receptors were collected from a human donor in good health.

This clonotype was seen only a few times. The CDR3 region has the DNA TGTGCCAGCAGCTTAGTCGGCTACGAGCAGTACTTC. Residues: CASSLVGYEQYF. The V and J genes are TRBV11-2 and TRBJ2-7; no reliable D call. Trimming left V 1 base short and J 3 bases short, with 4 bases between. The CDR3 has 12 amino acids. Germline CDR1 and CDR2: SGHAT and FQNNGV.

V is TRBV6-1 and J is TRBJ1-1, with D unresolved. V was clipped by 6 bases and J by 0 bases, with 8 bases between them. This CDR3 is 13 amino acids long. In germline, CDR1 is MNHNS, CDR2 SASEGT. The CDR3 coding sequence is TGTGCCAGCAGCCTTTCAATGAACACTGAAGCTTTCTTT. Translated: CASSLSMNTEAFF.

This clonotype was counted a few times. This rearrangement joins TRBV5-1 to TRBJ1-1; D is uncertain. Germline CDR1 SGHRS, CDR2 YFSETQ. V was clipped by 4 bases and J by 4 bases, with 14 bases between them. This CDR3 region has 14 residues. The CDR3 nucleotides are TGCGCCAGCAGCGCGGGTCCTGGGAGCACTGAAGCTTTCTTT. Translated: CASSAGPGSTEAFF. The full variable domain, with the rest looked up from reference TRBV5-1 and TRBJ1-1, is KAGVTQTPRYLIKTRGQQVTLSCSPISGHRSVSWYQQTPGQGLQFLFEYFSETQRNKGNFPGRFSGRQFSNSRSEMNVSTLELGDSALYLCASSAGPGSTEAFFGQGTRLTVV.

This chain connects TRBV3-1 to TRBJ2-3; 10 bases agree with TRBD2. The V and J ends lost 4 bases and 2 bases, in that order; junction bases with no gene match: 6. CDR3 size: 16 residues. The germline gives CDR1 LGHDT, CDR2 YNNKEL (reference sequence). The CDR3 DNA sequence: TGTGCCAGCAGCCCGTGGACTAGCGGTTCCACAGATACGCAGTATTTT. As protein: CASSPWTSGSTDTQYF.

This clonotype turned up a few times. The chain couples TRBV21-1 to TRBJ2-7; TRBD1, as called in the table, went unchecked against the DNA. TRBV21-1 is flagged as a pseudogene. This CDR3 has 19 residues. CDR3 DNA sequence: TGTGCCAGCAACACAGAGGTAAAGAAGGTCGTCACCTGTTACTACGAGCAGTACTTC. Translation gives CASNTEVKKVVTCYYEQYF.

This chain joins TRBV20-1 and TRBJ1-2, with a weak D call TRBD1 (5 bases). V lost 5 bases to trimming and J lost 8 bases, with 18 bases between them. The length of the CDR3 is 13 residues. CDR1 DFQATT and CDR2 SNEGSKA come from the germline V gene (reference sequence). The CDR3 DNA follows: TGCAGTGCTCGGGGGGGACTCTCGGGAGGCTACACCTTC. This codes for CSARGGLSGGYTF.

The table lists this clonotype with a few counts. The gene calls are TRBV2 and TRBJ2-5, with 8 positions matching TRBD2. V lost 8 bases and J lost 1; bases outside the gene matches: 9. CDR1 and CDR2 (germline): SNHLY, FYNNEI. CDR3 size: 15 residues. CDR3 region: CASSPGSGAQETQYF. As DNA, the CDR3 is TGTGCCAGCTCCCCAGGTAGCGGGGCCCAAGAGACCCAGTACTTC. The full variable domain, rest sourced from reference TRBV2 and TRBJ2-5, is EPEVTQTPSHQVTQMGQEVILRCVPISNHLYFYWYRQILGQKVEFLVSFYNNEISEKSEIFDDQFSVERPDGSNFTLKIRSTKLEDSAMYFCASSPGSGAQETQYFGPGTRLLVL.

The chain links TRBV4-3 to TRBJ2-1, with TRBD2 matching 15 bases. The ends lost 4 bases at V and 7 bases at J; junction bases unmatched: 11. The CDR3 is 18 amino acids. The V gene's germline CDR1 is LGHNA and CDR2 YSLEER. CDR3 amino acids: CASSRSAGLAGGRNEQFF. DNA of the CDR3: TGCGCCAGCAGCCGATCGGCAGGACTAGCGGGGGGGCGAAATGAGCAGTTCTTC.

This clonotype showed up just a few times. The chain joins TRBV5-1 to TRBJ2-1, with 8 bases aligning to TRBD2. CDR3 length equals 14 residues. With V trimmed by 3 bases and J by 3 bases, 2 bases remained unmatched. Germline V gene lookup returns CDR1 SGHRS and CDR2 YFSETQ. CDR3 amino acids: CASSSGLGYNEQFF. The CDR3 DNA follows: TGCGCCAGCAGCTCGGGACTAGGCTACAATGAGCAGTTCTTC.

A few counts support this clonotype. The V call is TRBV10-3, the J call TRBJ2-1; D is unclear. CDR1 and CDR2 from the germline V gene are ENHRY and SYGVKD. The CDR3 contains 11 residues. V was cut by 4 bases and J by 5 bases, with 3 bases left in between. DNA for the CDR3: TGTGCCATCAGTGCGGACAATGAGCAGTTCTTC. Its protein is CAISADNEQFF.

The chain employs TRBV2 and TRBJ1-4; D remains unclear. V was clipped by 6 bases and J by 5 bases, with 10 bases between them. The CDR3 consists of 13 residues. Germline CDR1 SNHLY, CDR2 FYNNEI. CDR3 amino acids: CASRVVTNEKLFF. CDR3 DNA: TGTGCCAGCAGGGTGGTCACGAATGAAAAACTGTTTTTT.

A note on this clonotype: Given a much more abundant clone one base away, this may be a read error. The genes are TRBV12-3 or TRBV12-4 and TRBJ2-1, with 8 positions matching TRBD1. The CDR3 loop spans 14 amino acids. CDR3 nucleotide sequence: TGTGTCAGCACCTGGGGACAGGCGGACAATGAGCAGTTCTTC. This sequence encodes CVSTWGQADNEQFF.

By sample fraction, this clonotype is medium-sized. The chain links TRBV10-3 to TRBJ1-1; D might be TRBD1 (6 bases). CDR1 and CDR2 from the germline V gene are ENHRY and SYGVKD. Trimming removed 3 bases from V and 4 bases from J, with 12 bases in between. CDR3 length: 14 residues. As DNA, the CDR3 is TGTGCCATCAGTGAAACAGGGAAGGGCACTGAAGCTTTCTTT. This codes for CAISETGKGTEAFF.

The J gene is TRBJ1-5, the V gene TRBV6-2 or TRBV6-3; possibly TRBD1 for D (5 bases). Germline V lookup: CDR1 MNHEY, CDR2 SVGEGT. The CDR3 has 15 residues. Between the trimmed V and J ends, which lost 6 bases and 4 bases, there was a span of 16 bases. CDR3 coding DNA: TGTGCCAGCAGCCCCGCCGGGACGGGGAATCAGCCCCAGCATTTT. This sequence encodes CASSPAGTGNQPQHF.

This clonotype was seen only a few times. The genes are TRBV20-1 and TRBJ1-4; 7 bases are a match to TRBD1. This CDR3 spans 14 amino acids. Per germline, CDR1 DFQATT and CDR2 SNEGSKA (reference sequence). V dropped 5 bases and J dropped 8; count of bases not matched to a gene: 11. The CDR3 DNA follows: TGCAGTGCTGCCCGGACAGGACGGTACGAAAAACTGTTTTTT. It codes for CSAARTGRYEKLFF.

V and J are TRBV6-2 or TRBV6-3 and TRBJ1-5, with D possibly being TRBD1 (6 bases). This CDR3 spans 13 amino acids. CDR1 and CDR2 (germline): MNHEY, SVGEGT. With 4 bases removed from V and 6 bases from J, the gap between germline ends came to 10 bases. The CDR3 protein is CASSWGGRQPQHF. The CDR3 DNA sequence: TGTGCCAGCAGTTGGGGGGGGCGTCAGCCCCAGCATTTT.

The rearrangement joins TRBV18 to TRBJ1-1; D uncertain. The germline V gene encodes CDR1 KGHSH and CDR2 LQKENI. The CDR3 is 14 amino acids. V lost 2 bases and J 4 bases, leaving 11 bases between the germline ends. The CDR3 is CASSPLHERTEAFF. CDR3 DNA: TGTGCCAGCTCACCATTGCATGAGCGCACTGAAGCTTTCTTT.

This clonotype has only a few counts. The chain links TRBV9 to TRBJ1-1; D ambiguous. The ends were cut back, 2 bases at V and 1 base at J, with 9 bases in the middle. The CDR3 length is 14 residues. The germline CDR1 and CDR2 sequences are SGDLS and YYNGEE. The chain's CDR3 is CASSVRHWNTEAFF. As DNA, the CDR3 is TGTGCCAGCAGCGTTAGACACTGGAACACTGAAGCTTTCTTT. The full variable domain, its missing parts supplied by reference TRBV9 and TRBJ1-1, is DSGVTQTPKHLITATGQRVTLRCSPRSGDLSVYWYQQSLDQGLQFLIQYYNGEERAKGNILERFSAQQFPDLHSELNLSSLELGDSALYFCASSVRHWNTEAFFGQGTRLTVV.